This TCR beta chain appears in the sequencing data of a study of regulatory T cells in long-lasting Graves disease. Study findings and constraints: Persistent disease samples used TRBV28, TRBJ1-2 and TRBJ2-5 preferentially.

Documented time point: newly diagnosed GD, antithyroid drugs for less than 3 months. PBMC RNA served as the TCR library source. Relying on iRepertoire HTBI primers and Arm-PCR of CDR3 regions, the team built TCR beta libraries. MiXCR, run by TCRdb on the multiplex PCR reads, gives a single entry per CDR3 protein. The sample carries 440,000 or so distinct CDR3 sequences, about 15% recorded once. The table lists this clonotype with many counts. Its antigen is unknown. Germline V gene sequence: CDR1 MNHNS, CDR2 SASEGT. V was trimmed by 5 bases and J by 4 bases, leaving 14 bases between them. This CDR3 comprises 14 residues. The sample was also linked to a second study, of T cells in Graves' hyperthyroidism and ophthalmopathy. That paper adds: Each patient was aged 18 to 65 and had newly diagnosed hyperthyroidism of under 2 months' duration. Within blood appeared most thyroid clonotypes that had expanded above 0.001.

The chain recombines TRBV6-1 with TRBJ2-5, with D perhaps TRBD2 (6 bases). The sequences come from peripheral blood mononuclear cells (PBMCs), collected at new diagnosis, from a patient treated with antithyroid drugs. This receptor was obtained from a woman aged 30 to 39 with Graves disease. CDR3 in DNA: TGTGCCAGCAGTCGACTAGTTTTTCTAGAGACCCAGTACTTC. Translated, it gives CASSRLVFLETQYF.